There are many counts of the clone carrying this T cell receptor beta chain. What it recognizes is unknown. The data originate from a study of response to subunit inactivated influenza vaccine. Each CDR3 protein is one row after TCRdb ran MiXCR on the RT-PCR reads. The sample lists 700,000 to 900,000 distinct CDR3 sequences; around 21% were seen once. Study-wide results and limits: Each seasonal flu vaccination may recruit only limited new T cells, authors suggested.

The material was PBMCs from blood, obtained 5 days after vaccination. The TCR comes from a man aged 50 to 60 who received an inactivated influenza vaccine.

CDR3 residues: CASRLAGTDTQYF. The CDR3 DNA reads TGTGCCAGCAGACTAGCGGGGACAGATACGCAGTATTTT. This chain connects TRBV12-3 or TRBV12-4 to TRBJ2-3; 10 positions match TRBD2. J gave up 3 bases and V 6 bases, and 0 bases lay outside the gene matches. This CDR3 is 13 amino acids long.